The present entry profiles one T cell receptor beta chain with its context. The specificity of this receptor is unknown. Base qualities are not recorded, but no much larger clone differs from it by a single base. The data derive from a study of blood T cell repertoires in COVID-19 (dated by TCRdb to 2020 to 2022). Some background on the complete study: Collaborator samples came from the United States, Italy and Spain and covered acute and convalescent phases of COVID-19. The prospective study material was composed of cDNA or gDNA derived from T cells, B-cell-depleted T cells, or PBMCs. The dataset comprised deeply sampled blood TCRbeta repertoires from subjects exposed to, actively infected with, or recovered from COVID-19. The repertoires were released in a freely available public database meant as a resource for research on the immune response to SARS-CoV-2. Samples came from the ongoing ImmuneRACE study (first 160 participants) plus 1,254 subjects from 6 global collaborators. Nearly every sample came with metadata listing a de-identified subject ID, COVID-19 status, age in years and sex. Where available, HLA class I and class II types were taken from metadata supplied by the sample provider and were not determined by assay-based typing.

General conclusions and limits of the study: The quantity of clinical and demographic metadata differed by source and by participant and was supplied without curation.

Germline trimming: 4 bases from V, 0 bases from J; junction bases outside gene matches: 4. The CDR3, cysteine through phenylalanine, is 15 amino acids long. Of all the DNA, just the CDR3 is kept, 45 bases in frame from base 1. Looking up the germline V gene (reference sequence) yields CDR1 SGHNT and CDR2 YYREEE. Another Seattle source contributed samples from volunteer blood donors who had recovered from COVID-19. The collaborating institutions used their own protocols to collect whole blood in K2EDTA tubes. Collaborator samples were shipped for TCRbeta analysis as frozen whole blood, isolated PBMCs, or DNA extracted from either sample type. The immunoSEQ Assay, a bias-controlled multiplex PCR, was used to amplify TCRbeta CDR3 regions from genomic DNA. In the source study's methods: The number of nucleated cells in each sample was estimated from the amplification of reference gene primers within the assay. To quantify the absolute abundance of each unique TCRbeta CDR3 rearrangement, sequence reads were collapsed and filtered. For each sample, productive Simpson clonality was calculated as the square root of Simpson's diversity index over productive rearrangements. Entries here come from immuneACCESS through TCRdb and include only in-frame sequences with V and J called. Some clones fail to appear in such tables; in the studies checked, an unresolved V gene covers under half of the shortfall, and the cause of the remainder is unknown. D and trimming come from the DNA, and the V and J calls and clone size come from that table. The sample has around 200,000 clones on record, around 79% of them singletons. The ten largest clonotypes hold around an eighth of the sample.

This sequence originates from a man aged 45-60 years who had recovered from COVID-19. The chain joins TRBV5-4 to TRBJ2-5; 9 of the junction bases match TRBD1. The sample comprised peripheral blood. The CDR3 protein: CASSRGTGNQETQYF. The nucleotide sequence is TGTGCCAGCAGCAGGGGGACAGGGAACCAAGAGACCCAGTACTTC.